This T cell receptor beta chain derives from a study of T cells after posttransplantation cyclophosphamide. Study results and caveats: Recipient CMV seropositivity and CMV reactivation strongly tracked TRB clonality. TRB overlap between skin or GI tissue T cells and blood was limited. Later post-transplant blood repertoires were often dominated by donor CD8+ memory clones.

A marrow graft followed busulfan-fludarabine conditioning, with cyclophosphamide on days +3 and +4. This clone was observed many times. The target antigen is unknown. This CDR3 comprises 11 residues. Deletions cut 7 bases from V and 7 bases from J, with 13 bases between. The germline CDR1 and CDR2 sequences are SQVTM and ANQGSEA. Some clones are missing from TCRdb's copy, which holds only in-frame ones; the method was immunoSEQ multiplex PCR. The data show more than 3,000 clones, with none appearing a single time. This chain links TRBV29-1 with TRBJ1-1; D is ambiguous. This clonotype originated in a female patient aged 40 to 55 who received an allogeneic stem cell transplant from a related donor, was CMV-positive, and had no GVHD. The graft donor may be the source of some T cells. The source was PBMCs, collected 84 days after allogeneic stem cell transplant with posttransplant cyclophosphamide. The CDR3, as DNA: TGCAGCGCGATAGCTCCGGGTGAAGCTTTCTTT. Translation gives CSAIAPGEAFF.